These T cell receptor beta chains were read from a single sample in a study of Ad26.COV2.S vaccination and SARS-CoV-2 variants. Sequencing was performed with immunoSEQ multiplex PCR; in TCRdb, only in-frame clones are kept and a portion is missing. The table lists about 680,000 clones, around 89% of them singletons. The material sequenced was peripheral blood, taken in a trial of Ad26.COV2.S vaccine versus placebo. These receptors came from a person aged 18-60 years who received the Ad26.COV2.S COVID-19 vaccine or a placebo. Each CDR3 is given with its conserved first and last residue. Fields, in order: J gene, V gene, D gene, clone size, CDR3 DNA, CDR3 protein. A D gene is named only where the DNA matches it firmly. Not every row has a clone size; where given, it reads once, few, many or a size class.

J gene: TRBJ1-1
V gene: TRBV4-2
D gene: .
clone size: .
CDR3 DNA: TGTGCCAGCAGCCAAGGAAGGGGTACTGAAGCTTTCTTT
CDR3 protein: CASSQGRGTEAFF

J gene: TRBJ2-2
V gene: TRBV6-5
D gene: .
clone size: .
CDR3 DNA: TGTGCCAGCAGTTACTGGGGATCGGGGGAGCTGTTTTTT
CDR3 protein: CASSYWGSGELFF

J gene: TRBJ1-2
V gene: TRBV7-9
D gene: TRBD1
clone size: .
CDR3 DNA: TGTGCCAGCAGCGGGACAGGGAACGGCTACACCTTC
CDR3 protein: CASSGTGNGYTF

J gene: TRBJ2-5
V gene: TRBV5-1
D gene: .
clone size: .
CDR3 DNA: TGCGCCAGCAGCTTGGGCCTCCCGGAGACCCAGTACTTC
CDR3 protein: CASSLGLPETQYF

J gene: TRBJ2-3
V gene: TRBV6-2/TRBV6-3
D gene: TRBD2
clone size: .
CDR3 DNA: TGTGCCAGCTGCCGGGGGCGGGAGGGCACAGATACGCAGTATTTT
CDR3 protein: CASCRGREGTDTQYF

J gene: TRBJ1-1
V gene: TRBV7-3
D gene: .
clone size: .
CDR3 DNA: TGTGCCAGCAGCTTAATGGGTGGTCAGAACACTGAAGCTTTCTTT
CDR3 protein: CASSLMGGQNTEAFF

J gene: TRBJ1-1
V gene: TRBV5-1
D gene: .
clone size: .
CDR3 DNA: TGCGCCAGCAGTCTCAGCCCATCCTACGGGACACGGATAGCTTTCTTT
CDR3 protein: CASSLSPSYGTRIAFF

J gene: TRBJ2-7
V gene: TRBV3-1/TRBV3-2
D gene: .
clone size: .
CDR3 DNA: TGTGCCAGCAGCCATAGTATTTCCTACGAGCAGTACTTC
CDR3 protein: CASSHSISYEQYF

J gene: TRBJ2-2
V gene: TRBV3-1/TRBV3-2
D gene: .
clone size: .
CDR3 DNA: TGTGCCAGCAGCCAAGATGTGGATAGAAGGTTCACCGGGGAGCTGTTTTTT
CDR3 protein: CASSQDVDRRFTGELFF

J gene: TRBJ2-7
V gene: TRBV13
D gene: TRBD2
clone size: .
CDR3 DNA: TGTGCCAGCAGCTTCCCCCCTGTGGGCGGGAGCATCCACGAGCAGTACTTC
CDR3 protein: CASSFPPVGGSIHEQYF

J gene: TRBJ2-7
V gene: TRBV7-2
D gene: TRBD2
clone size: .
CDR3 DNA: TGTGCCAGCAGCCTTGTTTGGGGGGGGATCAACGAGCAGTACTTC
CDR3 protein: CASSLVWGGINEQYF

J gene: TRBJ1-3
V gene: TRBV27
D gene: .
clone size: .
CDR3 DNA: TGTGCCAGCAGTTCGGGCCTCAACTCTGGAAACACCATATATTTT
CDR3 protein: CASSSGLNSGNTIYF

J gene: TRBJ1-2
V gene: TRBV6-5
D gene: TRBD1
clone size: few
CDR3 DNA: TGTGCCAGCAGACCACAGGGGGCCCCTGGCTACACCTTC
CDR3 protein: CASRPQGAPGYTF

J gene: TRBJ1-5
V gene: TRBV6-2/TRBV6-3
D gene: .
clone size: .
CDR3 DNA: TGTGCCAGCAGTTCAGGGGTGGTTCAGCCCCAGCATTTT
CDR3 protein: CASSSGVVQPQHF

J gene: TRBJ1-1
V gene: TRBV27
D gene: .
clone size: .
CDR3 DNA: TGTGCCAGCAGTCCTACCTCCGGGGGGCGCGGAACTGAAGCTTTCTTT
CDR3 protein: CASSPTSGGRGTEAFF

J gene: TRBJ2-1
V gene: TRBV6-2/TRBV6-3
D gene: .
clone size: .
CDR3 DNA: TGTGCCAGCAGTTACGTTCCCCCGGCGCAGTTCTTC
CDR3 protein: CASSYVPPAQFF

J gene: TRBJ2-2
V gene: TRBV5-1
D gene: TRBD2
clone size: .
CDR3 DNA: TGCGCCAGCAGATTAGCGGGCGACACCGGGGAGCTGTTTTTT
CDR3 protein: CASRLAGDTGELFF

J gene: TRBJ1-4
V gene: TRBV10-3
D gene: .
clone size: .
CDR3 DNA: TGTGCCATCAGTGATAGGGGAGTAAGTGAAAAACTGTTTTTT
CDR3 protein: CAISDRGVSEKLFF

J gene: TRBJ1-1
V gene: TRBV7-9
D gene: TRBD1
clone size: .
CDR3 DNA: TGTGCCAGCAGCTTCGTAGACGGGACAGCGGACACTGAAGCTTTCTTT
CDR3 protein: CASSFVDGTADTEAFF

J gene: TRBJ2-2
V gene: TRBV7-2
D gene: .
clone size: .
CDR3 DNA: TGTGCCAGCAGCGTATGGGACTTCCCCGGGGAGCTGTTTTTT
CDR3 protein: CASSVWDFPGELFF

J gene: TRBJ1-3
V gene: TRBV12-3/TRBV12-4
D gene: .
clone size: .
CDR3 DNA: TGTGCCAGCAGTTCCAGGGACGTAGACACCATATATTTT
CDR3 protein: CASSSRDVDTIYF

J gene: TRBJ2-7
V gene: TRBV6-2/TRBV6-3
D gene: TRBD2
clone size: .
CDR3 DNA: TGTGCCAGCAGTCCCTATAGCGGGGGGGGCCTGGACGAGCAGTACTTC
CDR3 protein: CASSPYSGGGLDEQYF

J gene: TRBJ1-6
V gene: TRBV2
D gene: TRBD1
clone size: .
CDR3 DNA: TGTGCCGGGGCCGGGACAGGGTATTCACCCCTCCACTTT
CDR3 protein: CAGAGTGYSPLHF

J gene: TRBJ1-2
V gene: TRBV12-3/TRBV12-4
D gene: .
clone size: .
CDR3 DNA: TGTGCCAGCAGTTTTGGGGTTCCCTATGGCTACACCTTC
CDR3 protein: CASSFGVPYGYTF

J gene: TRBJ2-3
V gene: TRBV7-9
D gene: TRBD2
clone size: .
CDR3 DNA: TGTGCCAGCAGCCCCCGGGAGGGCCGAGATACGCAGTATTTT
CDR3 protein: CASSPREGRDTQYF

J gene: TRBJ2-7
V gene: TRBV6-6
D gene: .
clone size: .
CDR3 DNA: TGTGCCAGCAGTTATAGGAGGGGTCGCGACGAGCAGTACTTC
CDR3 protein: CASSYRRGRDEQYF

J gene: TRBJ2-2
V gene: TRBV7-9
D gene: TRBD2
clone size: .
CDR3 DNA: TGTGCCAGCAGCTGGAGCGGGGGGCCGAACACCGGGGAGCTGTTTTTT
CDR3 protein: CASSWSGGPNTGELFF

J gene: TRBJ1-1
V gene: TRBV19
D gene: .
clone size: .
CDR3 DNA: TGTGCCAGCTTGGCGCCTGGACAGACTGAAGCTTTCTTT
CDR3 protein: CASLAPGQTEAFF

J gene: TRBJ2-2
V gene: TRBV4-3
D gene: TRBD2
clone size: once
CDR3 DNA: TGCGCCAGCAGCCAAGAGCCAGCGGGGGGTAACACCGGGGAGCTGTTTTTT
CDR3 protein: CASSQEPAGGNTGELFF

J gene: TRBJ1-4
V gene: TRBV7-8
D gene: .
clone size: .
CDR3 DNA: TGTGCCAGCAGCCCCTCCGGGACGTCTAATGAAAAACTGTTTTTT
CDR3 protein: CASSPSGTSNEKLFF

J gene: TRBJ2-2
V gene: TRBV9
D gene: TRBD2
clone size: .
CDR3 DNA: TGTGCCAGCAGCGTCACTAGCGGGGGCGGGGAGCTGTTTTTT
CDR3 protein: CASSVTSGGGELFF

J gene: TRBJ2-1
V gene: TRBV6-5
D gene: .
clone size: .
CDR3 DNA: TGTGCCAGCACCCAATGGGAGGAGGGTGAGCAGTTCTTC
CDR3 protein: CASTQWEEGEQFF

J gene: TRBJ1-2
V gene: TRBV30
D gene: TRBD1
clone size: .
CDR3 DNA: TGTGCCTGGAGCCTTCGAGGACAGGGGGCGACGACCTATGGCTACACCTTC
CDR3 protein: CAWSLRGQGATTYGYTF

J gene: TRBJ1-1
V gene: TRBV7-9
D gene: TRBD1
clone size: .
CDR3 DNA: TGTGCCAGCAGCTTTACCGGGACAGGGAAGACTGAAGCTTTCTTT
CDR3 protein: CASSFTGTGKTEAFF

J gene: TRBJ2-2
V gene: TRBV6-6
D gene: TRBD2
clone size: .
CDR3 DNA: TGTGCCAGCAGATTCGGGACTAGCGGCAACACCGGGGAGCTGTTTTTT
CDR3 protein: CASRFGTSGNTGELFF

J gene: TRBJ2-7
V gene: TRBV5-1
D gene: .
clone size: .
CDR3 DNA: TGCGCCAGCAGCTTGGGCCCTAGCGACGAGCAGTACTTC
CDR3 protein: CASSLGPSDEQYF

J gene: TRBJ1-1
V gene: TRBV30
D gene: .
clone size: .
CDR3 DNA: TGTGCCTGGACGAGGGGCCATTCGGGGACTGAAGCTTTCTTT
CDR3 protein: CAWTRGHSGTEAFF